Below are 10 T cell receptor beta chains sequenced from a single sample in a study of T cell responses to AZD1222 COVID-19 vaccine. Sequenced by immunoSEQ multiplex PCR; TCRdb stores in-frame clones only, minus some. The profile covers some 150,000 clones, with under 95% appearing a single time and 3.3% taken by the ten largest. Sequencing was performed on peripheral blood, taken 28 days after the second AZD1222 dose. The receptors here all came from an adult who received the AZD1222 COVID-19 vaccine.

The V gene is TRBV11-1, the J gene TRBJ1-1; TRBD1 agrees at 11 bases. In germline, CDR1 is SGHAT, CDR2 FQDESV (reference sequence). The trim removed 3 bases at V and 5 bases at J, leaving 5 bases unmatched. This CDR3 region has 15 residues. CDR3 coding DNA: TGTGCCAGCAGCTTCGGACAGGGGGCGCCGACTGAAGCTTTCTTT. It translates to CASSFGQGAPTEAFF.

The chain is built from TRBV27 and TRBJ1-2; weak D call: TRBD1 (6 bases). The germline V gene encodes CDR1 MNHEY and CDR2 SMNVEV (reference sequence). The V and J ends lost 8 bases and 8 bases respectively, with 18 bases between them. This CDR3 is built from 13 residues. The DNA of the CDR3 is TGTGCCAGCCTTAACAGGGAAGGCGGAGGCTACACCTTC. It codes for CASLNREGGGYTF.

The chain links TRBV27 to TRBJ1-5, with TRBD1 as a possible D gene (5 bases). Trimming removed 4 bases from V and 0 bases from J, with 10 bases in between. The CDR3 covers 15 residues. Germline loops: CDR1 MNHEY, CDR2 SMNVEV (reference sequence). The CDR3, as DNA: TGTGCCAGCAGTTCCCGGGACGGTAGCAATCAGCCCCAGCATTTT. This sequence encodes CASSSRDGSNQPQHF.

The genes are TRBV2 and TRBJ1-2; D not resolved. The CDR3 runs to 12 residues. Germline lookup yields CDR1 SNHLY and CDR2 FYNNEI. V gave up 7 bases and J gave up 5 bases, with 11 bases separating them. CDR3 sequence reads: CASNTAGYGYTF. The CDR3 coding sequence is TGTGCCAGCAACACAGCGGGATATGGCTACACCTTC.

This chain connects TRBV9 to TRBJ2-1, with no clear D. V lost 4 bases and J 0 bases, leaving 8 bases between the germline ends. Germline V CDR1 and CDR2: SGDLS, YYNGEE. This CDR3 comprises 14 residues. The CDR3 nucleotides read TGTGCCAGCAGCCTAGACCTCTCCTACAATGAGCAGTTCTTC. Its protein product is CASSLDLSYNEQFF.

The V gene is TRBV9, the J gene TRBJ1-3; tentative D call: TRBD1 (5 bases). Deletions cut 0 bases from V and 7 bases from J, with 8 bases between. This CDR3 has 13 residues. In germline, CDR1 is SGDLS, CDR2 YYNGEE. The CDR3 loop is CASSVGGTNTIYF. The CDR3 region has the DNA TGTGCCAGCAGCGTAGGTGGGACCAACACCATATATTTT.

This clone has a handful of counts. The chain links TRBV4-2 to TRBJ1-6, with a possible D match to TRBD1 (6 bases). Germline-derived CDR1 and CDR2 are LGHNA and YNFKEQ. Trimming took 0 bases from V and 6 from J, leaving 15 bases between them. There are 17 residues in the CDR3. This chain's CDR3 is CASSQDKLPRGNSPLHF. CDR3 in DNA: TGTGCCAGCAGCCAAGATAAGCTTCCCAGGGGTAATTCACCCCTCCACTTT.

CDR3 region: CASSDGGWETQYF. The CDR3 DNA sequence: TGTGCCAGCAGTGATGGGGGATGGGAGACCCAGTACTTC. The chain has TRBV2 and TRBJ2-5; D may correspond to TRBD1 or TRBD2 (5 bases each). Germline assignment: CDR1 SNHLY and CDR2 FYNNEI. Trimming pared 3 bases from V and 5 bases from J, leaving 10 bases between. The CDR3 runs to 13 residues.

The chain links TRBV3-1 (or the pseudogene TRBV3-2) to TRBJ1-4, with no clear D. CDR1 is LGHDT and CDR2 is YNNKEL in the germline V gene (reference sequence). The CDR3 extends over 14 amino acids. Trimming took 4 bases from V and 13 from J, leaving 19 bases between them. CDR3 in amino acids: CASSPIRSLRRLFF. As DNA, the CDR3 is TGTGCCAGCAGCCCCATCCGGAGCCTCCGGAGACTGTTTTTT.

The V gene is TRBV5-4, the J gene TRBJ1-1; D might be TRBD1 (6 bases). Germline assignment: CDR1 SGHNT and CDR2 YYREEE (reference sequence). The CDR3 has 17 residues. V was clipped by 4 bases and J by 4 bases, with 23 bases between them. The CDR3 nucleotides are TGTGCCAGCAGCCTCCGACTTGGGGGCGGAGTAGGCACTGAAGCTTTCTTT. This codes for CASSLRLGGGVGTEAFF.